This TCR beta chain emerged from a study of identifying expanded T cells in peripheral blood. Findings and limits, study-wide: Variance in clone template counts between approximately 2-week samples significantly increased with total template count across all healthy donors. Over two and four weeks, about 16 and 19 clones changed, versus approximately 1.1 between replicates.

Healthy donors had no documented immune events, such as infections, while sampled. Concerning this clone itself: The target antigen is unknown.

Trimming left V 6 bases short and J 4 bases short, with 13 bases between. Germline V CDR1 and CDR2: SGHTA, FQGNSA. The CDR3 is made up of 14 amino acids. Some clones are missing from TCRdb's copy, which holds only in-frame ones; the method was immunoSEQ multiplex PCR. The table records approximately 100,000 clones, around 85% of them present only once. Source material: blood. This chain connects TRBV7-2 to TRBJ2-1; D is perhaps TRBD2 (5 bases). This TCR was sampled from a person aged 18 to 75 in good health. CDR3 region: CASRPSGRYNEQFF. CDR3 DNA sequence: TGTGCCAGCAGGCCAAGCGGCAGGTACAATGAGCAGTTCTTC.